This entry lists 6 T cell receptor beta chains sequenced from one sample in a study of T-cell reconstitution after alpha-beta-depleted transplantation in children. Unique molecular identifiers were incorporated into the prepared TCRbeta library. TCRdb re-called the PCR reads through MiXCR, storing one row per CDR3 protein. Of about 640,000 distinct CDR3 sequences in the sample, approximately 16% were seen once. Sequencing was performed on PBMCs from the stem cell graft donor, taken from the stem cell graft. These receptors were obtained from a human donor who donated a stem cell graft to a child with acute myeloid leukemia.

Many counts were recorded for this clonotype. The CDR3 here is CASSPDRGTGELFF. The CDR3 bases are TGTGCCAGCAGCCCGGACAGGGGGACCGGGGAGCTGTTTTTT. The V and J genes are TRBV12-3 or TRBV12-4 and TRBJ2-2; 10 bases fit TRBD1. Trimming took 6 bases from V and 5 from J; bases not matched to a gene: 3. The CDR3 runs 14 residues.

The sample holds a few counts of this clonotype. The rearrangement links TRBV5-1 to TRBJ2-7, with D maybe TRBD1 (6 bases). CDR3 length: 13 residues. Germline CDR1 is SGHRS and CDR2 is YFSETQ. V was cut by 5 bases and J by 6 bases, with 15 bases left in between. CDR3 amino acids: CASREEQGFEQYV. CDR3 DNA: TGCGCCAGCAGAGAAGAACAGGGATTCGAGCAGTACGTC.

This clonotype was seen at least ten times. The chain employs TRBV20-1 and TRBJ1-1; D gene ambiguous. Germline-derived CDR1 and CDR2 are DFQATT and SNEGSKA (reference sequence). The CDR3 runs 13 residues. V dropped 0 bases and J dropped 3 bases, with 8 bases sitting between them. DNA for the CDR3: TGCAGTGCTAGAGAGATGGGCCACACTGAAGCTTTCTTT. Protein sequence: CSAREMGHTEAFF.

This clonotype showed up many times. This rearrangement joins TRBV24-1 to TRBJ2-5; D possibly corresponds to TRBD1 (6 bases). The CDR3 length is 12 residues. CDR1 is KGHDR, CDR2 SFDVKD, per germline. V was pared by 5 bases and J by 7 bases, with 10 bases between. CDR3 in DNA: TGTGCCACCAGTGCTCAGGGGTGGACCCAGTACTTC. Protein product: CATSAQGWTQYF.

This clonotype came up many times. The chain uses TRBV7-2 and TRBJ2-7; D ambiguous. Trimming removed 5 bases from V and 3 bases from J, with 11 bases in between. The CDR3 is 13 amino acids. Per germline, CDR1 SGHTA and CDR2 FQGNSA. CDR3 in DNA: TGTGCCAGCAGCCCGATACAGAGCTACGAGCAGTACTTC. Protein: CASSPIQSYEQYF.

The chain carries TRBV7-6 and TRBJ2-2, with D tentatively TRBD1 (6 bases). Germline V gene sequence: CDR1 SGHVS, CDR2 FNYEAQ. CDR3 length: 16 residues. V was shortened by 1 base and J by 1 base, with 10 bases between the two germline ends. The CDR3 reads CASSLGATGNTGELFF. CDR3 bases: TGTGCCAGCAGCTTAGGGGCGACAGGGAACACCGGGGAGCTGTTTTTT.